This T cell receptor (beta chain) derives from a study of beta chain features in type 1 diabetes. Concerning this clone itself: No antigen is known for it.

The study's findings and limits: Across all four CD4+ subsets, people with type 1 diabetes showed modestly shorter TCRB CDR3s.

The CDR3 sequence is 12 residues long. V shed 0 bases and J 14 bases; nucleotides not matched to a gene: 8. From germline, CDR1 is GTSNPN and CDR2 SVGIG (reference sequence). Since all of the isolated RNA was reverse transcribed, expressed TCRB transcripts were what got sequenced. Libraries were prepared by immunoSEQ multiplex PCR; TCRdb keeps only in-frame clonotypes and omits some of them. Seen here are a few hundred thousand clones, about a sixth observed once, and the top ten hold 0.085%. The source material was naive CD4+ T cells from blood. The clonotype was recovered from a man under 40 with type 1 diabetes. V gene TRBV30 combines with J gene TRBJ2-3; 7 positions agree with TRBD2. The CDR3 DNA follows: TGTGCCTGGAGTGTCGGGGGGTCTAAGCCGTATTTT. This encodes CAWSVGGSKPYF.